This TCR beta chain was sequenced for a study of cytomegalovirus exposure and HLA in healthy donors. The PCR was carried out with 60 Vbeta primers and 13 Jbeta primers. Measured with immunoSEQ multiplex PCR; TCRdb has only the in-frame clones, and not every one. The table has about 200,000 clones, 65% to 80% seen once. After removal of 5 bases from V and 4 bases from J, the junction contained 4 bases not matched to a gene. Germline V gene sequence: CDR1 MNHEY, CDR2 SVGAGI. CDR3 size: 14 residues. This receptor was identified in a man aged 45-65 years in good health and CMV-seronegative. The genes are TRBV6-5 and TRBJ1-3, with 8 bases that match TRBD1. Material for sequencing was PBMCs. The CDR3 loop reads CASSTGTGGNTIYF. The CDR3 DNA follows: TGTGCCAGCAGTACCGGGACAGGCGGAAACACCATATATTTT.